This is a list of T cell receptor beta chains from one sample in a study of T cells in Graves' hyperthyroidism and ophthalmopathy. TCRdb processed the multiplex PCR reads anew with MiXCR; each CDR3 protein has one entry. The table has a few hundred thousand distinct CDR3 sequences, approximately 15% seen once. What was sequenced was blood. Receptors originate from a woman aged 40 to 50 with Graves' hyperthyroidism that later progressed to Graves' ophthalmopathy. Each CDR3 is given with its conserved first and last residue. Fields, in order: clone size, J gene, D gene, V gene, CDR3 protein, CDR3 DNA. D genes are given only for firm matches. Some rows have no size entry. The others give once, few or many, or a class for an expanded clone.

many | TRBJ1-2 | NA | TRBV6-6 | CASSYPGGYGYTF | TGTGCCAGCAGTTACCCGGGGGGGTATGGCTACACCTTC
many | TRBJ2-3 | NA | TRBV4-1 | CASSKGGTDTQYF | TGCGCCAGCAGCAAGGGGGGCACAGATACGCAGTATTTT
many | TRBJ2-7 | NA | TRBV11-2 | CASSGHRWQYF | TGTGCCAGCAGCGGTCACAGGTGGCAGTACTTC
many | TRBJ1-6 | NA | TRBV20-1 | CSGYNYNSPLHF | TGCAGTGGGTACAATTATAATTCACCCCTCCACTTT
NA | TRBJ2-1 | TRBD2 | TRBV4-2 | CASSQGVAGGPNEQFF | TGTGCCAGCAGCCAAGGTGTGGCGGGAGGGCCCAATGAGCAGTTCTTC
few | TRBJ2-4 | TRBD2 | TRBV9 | CASSVGGSGAPNIQYF | TGTGCCAGCAGCGTGGGGGGGAGTGGAGCCCCCAACATTCAGTACTTC
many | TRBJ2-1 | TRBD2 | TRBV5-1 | CASSLRSGLAGGGNEQFF | TGCGCCAGCAGCTTGCGGTCTGGACTAGCGGGAGGAGGGAATGAGCAGTTCTTC
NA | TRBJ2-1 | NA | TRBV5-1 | CASSLGAIEQFF | TGCGCCAGCAGCTTGGGAGCAATTGAGCAGTTCTTC
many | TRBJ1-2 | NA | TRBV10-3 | CAIKKGENYGYTF | TGTGCCATCAAAAAGGGGGAAAACTATGGCTACACCTTC
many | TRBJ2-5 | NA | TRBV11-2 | CASSLGLRAWETQYF | TGTGCCAGCAGCTTAGGGTTAAGGGCTTGGGAGACCCAGTACTTC
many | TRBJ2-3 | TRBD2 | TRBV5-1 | CASSLVEREFRWWQYF | TGCGCCAGCAGCTTGGTTGAGCGGGAGTTTCGATGGTGGCAGTATTTT
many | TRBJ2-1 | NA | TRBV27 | CASSSRGGGYNEQFF | TGTGCCAGCAGCTCTCGGGGAGGAGGCTACAATGAGCAGTTCTTC
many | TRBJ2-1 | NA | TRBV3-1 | CASSQIVELVANNEQFF | TGTGCCAGCAGCCAAATCGTTGAGCTAGTAGCAAACAATGAGCAGTTCTTC
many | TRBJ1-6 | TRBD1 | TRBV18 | CASSAQGQGNSPLHF | TGTGCCAGCTCAGCCCAAGGACAGGGGAACTCACCCCTCCACTTT
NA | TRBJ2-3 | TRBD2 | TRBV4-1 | CASSQDAVGIAGDTQYF | TGCGCCAGCAGCCAAGACGCCGTAGGGATAGCGGGAGATACGCAGTATTTT
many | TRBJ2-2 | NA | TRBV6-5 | CASSYSIAGELFF | TGTGCCAGCAGTTACTCGATAGCAGGGGAGCTGTTTTTT
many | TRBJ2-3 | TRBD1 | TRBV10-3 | CAISRDRGTDTQYF | TGTGCCATCAGCCGGGACAGGGGGACAGATACGCAGTATTTT
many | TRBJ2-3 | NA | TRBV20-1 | CSADWGADTQYF | TGCAGTGCGGATTGGGGGGCAGATACGCAGTATTTT
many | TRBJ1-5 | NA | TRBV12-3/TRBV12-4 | CASRHGTANQPQHF | TGTGCCAGCAGACACGGGACTGCTAATCAGCCCCAGCATTTT
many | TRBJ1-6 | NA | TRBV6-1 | CASSSNRENSPLHF | TGTGCCAGCAGTTCTAACAGGGAGAATTCACCCCTCCACTTT
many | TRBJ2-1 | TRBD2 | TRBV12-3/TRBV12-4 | CAPARWCREGGYSHILTRYNEQFF | TGTGCCCCCGCCCGTTGGTGTAGGGAGGGTGGGTACAGTCACATTCTAACTAGATACAATGAGCAGTTCTTC
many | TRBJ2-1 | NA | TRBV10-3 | CAISEGGSEQFF | TGTGCCATCAGTGAAGGAGGGTCTGAGCAGTTCTTC
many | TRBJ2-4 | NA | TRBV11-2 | CANSFTSGLAKNIQYF | TGTGCCAACAGCTTTACATCGGGGCTGGCCAAAAACATTCAGTACTTC
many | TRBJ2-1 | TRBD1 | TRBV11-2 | CASRYGWGQGYNEQFF | TGTGCCAGCAGGTATGGGTGGGGACAGGGCTACAATGAGCAGTTCTTC
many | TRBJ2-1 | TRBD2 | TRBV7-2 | CASSLVAGGSGNEQFF | TGTGCCAGCAGCTTAGTTGCGGGAGGCTCTGGCAATGAGCAGTTCTTC
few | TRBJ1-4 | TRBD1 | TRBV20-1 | CSARSPTGSIRKLFF | TGCAGTGCTAGATCCCCGACAGGGTCAATACGAAAACTGTTTTTT
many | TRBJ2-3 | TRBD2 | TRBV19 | CASSPRGVSSDTQYF | TGTGCCAGTAGTCCCCGGGGGGTATCCTCAGATACGCAGTATTTT
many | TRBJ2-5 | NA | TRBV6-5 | CASSYSNLAPQTQYF | TGTGCCAGCAGTTACTCGAATCTGGCCCCACAGACCCAGTACTTC
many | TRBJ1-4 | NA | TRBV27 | CASSLWATGGSEKLFF | TGTGCCAGCAGTTTGTGGGCGACAGGAGGAAGTGAAAAACTGTTTTTT